The rows below give T cell receptor beta chains drawn from one sample of a study of blood T cell repertoires in COVID-19. Measured with immunoSEQ multiplex PCR; TCRdb has only the in-frame clones, and not every one. The repertoire includes some 250,000 clones, around 86% of them detected once, and over 2% sits in the top ten. Material: peripheral blood. These receptors came from a young man who had recovered from COVID-19. CDR3s include the opening cysteine and the closing phenylalanine or tryptophan. A D gene is named only where the DNA matches it firmly. Not all rows give a size; the values are once, few, many and, for expanded clones, a class.

D: TRBD1; V: TRBV19; J: TRBJ1-5; size: -; DNA: TGTGCCAGTAGTATTCAGGGGACAGATCAGCCCCAGCATTTT; CDR3: CASSIQGTDQPQHF
D: TRBD1; V: TRBV19; J: TRBJ2-7; size: once; DNA: TGTGCCAGTAGTATTAGACAGGGGGGCTACGAGCAGTACTTC; CDR3: CASSIRQGGYEQYF
D: -; V: TRBV4-2; J: TRBJ2-2; size: -; DNA: TGTGCCAGCAGCCAAGATAGAGGACTCGGGAAGAGCGGGGAGCTGTTTTTT; CDR3: CASSQDRGLGKSGELFF
D: TRBD1; V: TRBV7-9; J: TRBJ1-2; size: -; DNA: TGTGCCAGCAGCCTGGACAGGGCGATTAACAACTATGGCTACACCTTC; CDR3: CASSLDRAINNYGYTF
D: -; V: TRBV9; J: TRBJ2-3; size: -; DNA: TGTGCCAGCAGCGTAGATTCAAGCGGGTACACAGATACGCAGTATTTT; CDR3: CASSVDSSGYTDTQYF
D: TRBD2; V: TRBV12-5; J: TRBJ2-2; size: -; DNA: TGTGCTAGTGGTTTCAGATTAGCGGGGGGGCCCTTTACCGGGGAGCTGTTTTTT; CDR3: CASGFRLAGGPFTGELFF
D: -; V: TRBV19; J: TRBJ2-1; size: -; DNA: TGTGCCAGTAGTACCCCCGGACTTTCCCTACGGTCGTACAATGAGCAGTTCTTC; CDR3: CASSTPGLSLRSYNEQFF
D: TRBD1; V: TRBV3-1/TRBV3-2; J: TRBJ1-4; size: -; DNA: TGCCCTTGCCGGCTAGGGGGCTTTAATGAAAAACTGTTTTTT; CDR3: CPCRLGGFNEKLFF
D: TRBD1; V: TRBV27; J: TRBJ1-4; size: -; DNA: TGTGCCAGCAGTGAGGAACAGGGGGCTAATGAAAAACTGTTTTTT; CDR3: CASSEEQGANEKLFF
D: TRBD1; V: TRBV5-4; J: TRBJ1-2; size: -; DNA: TGTGCCAGCAGCTCCGGGACAGCATATGGCTACACCTTC; CDR3: CASSSGTAYGYTF
D: TRBD2; V: TRBV9; J: TRBJ2-3; size: -; DNA: TGTGCCAGCAGCTTCGGACTAGCGGGCGATACGCAGTATTTT; CDR3: CASSFGLAGDTQYF
D: TRBD2; V: TRBV30; J: TRBJ2-5; size: -; DNA: TGTGCCTGGTTGTTTAGCGGGGGGGAGACCCAGTACTTC; CDR3: CAWLFSGGETQYF
D: -; V: TRBV27; J: TRBJ1-4; size: once; DNA: TGTGCCAGCGGCGGGGCCAGAGGAGAAAATGAAAAACTGTTTTTT; CDR3: CASGGARGENEKLFF
D: -; V: TRBV5-1; J: TRBJ1-3; size: -; DNA: TGCGCCAGCAGCTTGGTCGGAGTCTCTGGAAACACCATATATTTT; CDR3: CASSLVGVSGNTIYF
D: TRBD1; V: TRBV2; J: TRBJ2-2; size: -; DNA: TGTGCCAGCAAAGGACAGGGGAGAGCCGGGGAGCTGTTTTTT; CDR3: CASKGQGRAGELFF
D: -; V: TRBV7-8; J: TRBJ1-5; size: -; DNA: TGTGCCAGCAGCCCTCCCAAATGGACACCGTATAGCAATCAGCCCCAGCATTTT; CDR3: CASSPPKWTPYSNQPQHF
D: TRBD1; V: TRBV15; J: TRBJ1-1; size: -; DNA: TGTGCCACCAGCAGAGGGACAGGGAGCACTGAAGCTTTCTTT; CDR3: CATSRGTGSTEAFF
D: TRBD1; V: TRBV19; J: TRBJ2-7; size: -; DNA: TGTGCCAGTAGTATTTTTACAGGGGTCTCCTACGAGCAGTACTTC; CDR3: CASSIFTGVSYEQYF
D: -; V: TRBV7-2; J: TRBJ1-1; size: -; DNA: TGTGCCAGCAGCCCGGGGGGTGGATTTAACACTGAAGCTTTCTTT; CDR3: CASSPGGGFNTEAFF
D: -; V: TRBV5-1; J: TRBJ2-7; size: -; DNA: TGCGCCAGCAGCTTGGCCCTGCAGGCCTACGAGCAGTACTTC; CDR3: CASSLALQAYEQYF
D: TRBD1; V: TRBV11-2; J: TRBJ2-7; size: -; DNA: TGTGCCAGCACCCACAGGGGAACGGTGTACGAGCAGTACTTC; CDR3: CASTHRGTVYEQYF
D: -; V: TRBV12-3/TRBV12-4; J: TRBJ1-1; size: few; DNA: TGTGCCAGCAGTCCCACAGCGAACACTGAAGCTTTCTTT; CDR3: CASSPTANTEAFF
D: -; V: TRBV5-5; J: TRBJ1-4; size: -; DNA: TGTGCCAGCAGCTTGGTCGATGAAAAACTGTTTTTT; CDR3: CASSLVDEKLFF
D: -; V: TRBV6-5; J: TRBJ2-7; size: -; DNA: TGTGCCAGCAGAGCTCGGACAAGGGAAGTCTACGAGCAGTACTTC; CDR3: CASRARTREVYEQYF
D: TRBD1; V: TRBV7-8; J: TRBJ1-2; size: -; DNA: TGTGCCAGCACCGACGGGACAGCCAACTATGGCTACACCTTC; CDR3: CASTDGTANYGYTF
D: TRBD1; V: TRBV2; J: TRBJ2-5; size: -; DNA: TGTGCCAGCCGAGGGACAGCCCAAGAGACCCAGTACTTC; CDR3: CASRGTAQETQYF
D: TRBD2; V: TRBV4-2; J: TRBJ2-1; size: few; DNA: TGTGCCAGCAGCCCCCTCGGGAGGGAGAGGTACAATGAGCAGTTCTTC; CDR3: CASSPLGRERYNEQFF
D: TRBD2; V: TRBV19; J: TRBJ2-1; size: -; DNA: TGTGCCAGTAGTATAGGTAGGGTAGCGGGGGAGTACAATGAGCAGTTCTTC; CDR3: CASSIGRVAGEYNEQFF
D: -; V: TRBV6-5; J: TRBJ2-4; size: -; DNA: TGTGCCAGCGCGGGGGACACCAAAAACATTCAGTACTTC; CDR3: CASAGDTKNIQYF
D: -; V: TRBV5-1; J: TRBJ2-1; size: -; DNA: TGCGCCAGCAGCTTGGGACTACACAAGATGAATGAGCAGTTCTTC; CDR3: CASSLGLHKMNEQFF
D: TRBD1; V: TRBV7-2; J: TRBJ1-2; size: -; DNA: TGTGCCAGCAGCCAGGGACAGCTCTATGGCTACACCTTC; CDR3: CASSQGQLYGYTF
D: -; V: TRBV2; J: TRBJ1-1; size: -; DNA: TGTGCCAGCAGTGGGGGCACTTTGAACACTGAAGCTTTCTTT; CDR3: CASSGGTLNTEAFF
D: TRBD1; V: TRBV19; J: TRBJ2-6; size: -; DNA: TGTGCCAGTAGTGCCGGGACAGGGTCTACTGGGGCCAACGTCCTGACTTTC; CDR3: CASSAGTGSTGANVLTF
D: -; V: TRBV15; J: TRBJ2-3; size: -; DNA: TGTGCCACCAGCAGAGTGAGGGCCACAGATACGCAGTATTTT; CDR3: CATSRVRATDTQYF
D: TRBD1; V: TRBV7-8; J: TRBJ1-1; size: few; DNA: TGTGCCAGCACCCCAGGGGGGCGGAGCACTGAAGCTTTCTTT; CDR3: CASTPGGRSTEAFF
D: -; V: TRBV5-5; J: TRBJ2-7; size: -; DNA: TGTGCCAGCAGCTTTCTTCTCTCCTACGAGCAGTACTTC; CDR3: CASSFLLSYEQYF
D: -; V: TRBV7-2; J: TRBJ2-1; size: -; DNA: TGTGCCAGCAGCTTTCTCAGCGGCACACACAATGAGCAGTTCTTC; CDR3: CASSFLSGTHNEQFF
D: TRBD1; V: TRBV30; J: TRBJ1-4; size: -; DNA: TGTGCCTGGGGGCGACAGGGGCAATTCAAGAATGAAAAACTGTTTTTT; CDR3: CAWGRQGQFKNEKLFF
D: TRBD2; V: TRBV6-5; J: TRBJ2-5; size: once; DNA: TGTGCCAGCAGATACGGGACTACCCAAGGCCAGTACTTC; CDR3: CASRYGTTQGQYF
D: TRBD2; V: TRBV6-5; J: TRBJ2-1; size: -; DNA: TGTGCCAGCAGCAACGGGGGGGTACCCAATGAGCAGTTCTTC; CDR3: CASSNGGVPNEQFF
D: TRBD1; V: TRBV2; J: TRBJ1-4; size: -; DNA: TGTGCCAGCAGTGAGCGGACAGGGGATGAAAAACTGTTTTTT; CDR3: CASSERTGDEKLFF
D: -; V: TRBV7-6; J: TRBJ2-5; size: -; DNA: TGTGCCAGCAGCCAGTTAGGGGGGGCGGTTCGCGAGACCCAGTACTTC; CDR3: CASSQLGGAVRETQYF
D: -; V: TRBV19; J: TRBJ2-2; size: -; DNA: TGTGCCAGTAGTCTGAGGGTTCAGAACACCGGGGAGCTGTTTTTT; CDR3: CASSLRVQNTGELFF
D: TRBD1; V: TRBV6-5; J: TRBJ1-2; size: -; DNA: TGTGCCAGCGGGGGGACAGGGAGGTCCTATGGCTACACCTTC; CDR3: CASGGTGRSYGYTF
D: -; V: TRBV18; J: TRBJ2-1; size: -; DNA: TGTGCCAGCTCCCTACTGCTGAATGAGCAGTTCTTC; CDR3: CASSLLLNEQFF
D: TRBD2; V: TRBV6-2/TRBV6-3; J: TRBJ2-1; size: -; DNA: TGTGCCAGCAGTTCAGATAGCGGGACTAATGAGCAGTTCTTC; CDR3: CASSSDSGTNEQFF
D: -; V: TRBV7-8; J: TRBJ2-5; size: -; DNA: TGTGCCAGCAGCTTAGGGTCCGGGGACTGGGAGACCCAGTACTTC; CDR3: CASSLGSGDWETQYF
D: -; V: TRBV20-1; J: TRBJ2-7; size: -; DNA: TGCAGTGCTAGTCGAACAGGTGGAGACTACGAGCAGTACTTC; CDR3: CSASRTGGDYEQYF
D: TRBD1; V: TRBV19; J: TRBJ2-2; size: -; DNA: TGTGCCAGTACCCACCCGGGACAGGGGATAACCGGGGAGCTGTTTTTT; CDR3: CASTHPGQGITGELFF
D: -; V: TRBV21-1; J: TRBJ2-1; size: -; DNA: TGTGCCAGCAAGGCGGGGGGTCTGTACAATGAGCAGTTCTTC; CDR3: CASKAGGLYNEQFF
D: -; V: TRBV12-3/TRBV12-4; J: TRBJ1-3; size: -; DNA: TGTGGGCTGCCTGGAAACACCATATATTTT; CDR3: CGLPGNTIYF
D: TRBD2; V: TRBV9; J: TRBJ2-1; size: -; DNA: TGTGCCAGCAGCCTCCGAGCGGGGGGGCCCGTCGATGAGCAGTTCTTC; CDR3: CASSLRAGGPVDEQFF
D: TRBD2; V: TRBV7-8; J: TRBJ2-4; size: -; DNA: TGTGCCAGCAGCTCGTGGGGGGGATACAGAGAAAACATTCAGTACTTC; CDR3: CASSSWGGYRENIQYF
D: TRBD1; V: TRBV6-1; J: TRBJ1-1; size: -; DNA: TGTGCCAGCAGTGAGCGGGGACAGGGCTGGACTGAAGCTTTCTTT; CDR3: CASSERGQGWTEAFF